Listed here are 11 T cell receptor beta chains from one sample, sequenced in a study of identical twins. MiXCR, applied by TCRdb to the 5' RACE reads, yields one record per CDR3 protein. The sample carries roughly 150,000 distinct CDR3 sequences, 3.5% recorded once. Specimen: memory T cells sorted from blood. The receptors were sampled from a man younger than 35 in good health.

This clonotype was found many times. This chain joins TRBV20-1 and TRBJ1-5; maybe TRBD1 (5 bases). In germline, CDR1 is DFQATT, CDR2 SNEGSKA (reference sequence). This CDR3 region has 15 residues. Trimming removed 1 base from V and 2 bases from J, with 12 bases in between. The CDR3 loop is CSARGGVRRNQPQHF. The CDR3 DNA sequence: TGCAGTGCTAGAGGGGGGGTAAGGCGCAATCAGCCCCAGCATTTT.

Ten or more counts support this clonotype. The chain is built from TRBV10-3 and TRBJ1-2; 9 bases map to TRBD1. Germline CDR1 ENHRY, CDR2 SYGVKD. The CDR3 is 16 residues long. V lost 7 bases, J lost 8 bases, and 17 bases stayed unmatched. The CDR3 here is CAITERNRGREGGYTF. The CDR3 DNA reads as TGTGCCATCACCGAGAGGAACAGGGGGCGAGAAGGCGGCTACACCTTC.

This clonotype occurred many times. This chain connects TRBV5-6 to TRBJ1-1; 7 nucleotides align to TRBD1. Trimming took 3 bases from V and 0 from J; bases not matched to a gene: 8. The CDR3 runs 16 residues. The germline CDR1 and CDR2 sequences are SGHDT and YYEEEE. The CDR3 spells CASSWGTDLMNTEAFF. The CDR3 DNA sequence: TGTGCCAGCAGCTGGGGGACAGATCTCATGAACACTGAAGCTTTCTTT.

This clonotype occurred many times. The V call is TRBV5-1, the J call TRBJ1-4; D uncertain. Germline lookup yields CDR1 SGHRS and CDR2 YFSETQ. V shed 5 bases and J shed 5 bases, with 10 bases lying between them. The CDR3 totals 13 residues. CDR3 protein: CASRTGPNEKLFF. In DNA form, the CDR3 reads TGCGCCAGCAGGACTGGACCGAATGAAAAACTGTTTTTT.

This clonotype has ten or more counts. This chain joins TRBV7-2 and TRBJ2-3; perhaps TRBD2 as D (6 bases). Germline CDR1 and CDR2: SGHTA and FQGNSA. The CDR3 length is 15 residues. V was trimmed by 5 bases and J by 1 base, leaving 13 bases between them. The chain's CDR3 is CASSLPTSGTDTQYF. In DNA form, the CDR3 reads TGTGCCAGCAGCCTCCCGACTAGTGGCACAGATACGCAGTATTTT.

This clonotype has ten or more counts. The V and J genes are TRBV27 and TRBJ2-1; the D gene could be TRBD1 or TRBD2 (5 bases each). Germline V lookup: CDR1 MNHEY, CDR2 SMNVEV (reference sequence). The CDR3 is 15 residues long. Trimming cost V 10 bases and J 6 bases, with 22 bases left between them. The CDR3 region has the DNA TGTGCCACCGCCCCGGGACCCGGGGTTCTCAATGAGCAGTTCTTC. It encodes CATAPGPGVLNEQFF.

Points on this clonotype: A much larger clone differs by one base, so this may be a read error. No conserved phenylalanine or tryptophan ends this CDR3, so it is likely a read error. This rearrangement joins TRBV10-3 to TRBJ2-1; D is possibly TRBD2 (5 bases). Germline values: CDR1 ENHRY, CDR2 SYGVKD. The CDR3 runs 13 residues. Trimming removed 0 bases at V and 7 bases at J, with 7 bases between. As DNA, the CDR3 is TGTGCCATCAGTGAGTCGACGGGGAATGAGCAGTTCCTC. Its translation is CAISESTGNEQFL.

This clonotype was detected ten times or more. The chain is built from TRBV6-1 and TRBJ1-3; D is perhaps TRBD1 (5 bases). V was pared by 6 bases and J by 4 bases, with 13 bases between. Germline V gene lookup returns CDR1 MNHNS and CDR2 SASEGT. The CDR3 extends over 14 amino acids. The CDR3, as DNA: TGTGCCAGCAGCCGGGACCATCTAGGAAACACCATATATTTT. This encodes CASSRDHLGNTIYF.

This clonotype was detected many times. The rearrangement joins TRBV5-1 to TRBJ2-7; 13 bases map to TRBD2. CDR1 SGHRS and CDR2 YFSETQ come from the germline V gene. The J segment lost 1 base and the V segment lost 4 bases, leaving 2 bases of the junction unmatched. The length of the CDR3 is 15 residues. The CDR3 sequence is CASSPGLAGSYEQYF. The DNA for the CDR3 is TGCGCCAGCAGCCCGGGACTAGCGGGGTCCTACGAGCAGTACTTC.

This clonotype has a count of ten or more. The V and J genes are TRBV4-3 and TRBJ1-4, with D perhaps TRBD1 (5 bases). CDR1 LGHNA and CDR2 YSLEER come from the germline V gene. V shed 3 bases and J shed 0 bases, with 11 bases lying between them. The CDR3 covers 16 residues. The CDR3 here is CASSQGTPATNEKLFF. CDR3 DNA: TGCGCCAGCAGCCAGGGGACGCCTGCAACTAATGAAAAACTGTTTTTT.

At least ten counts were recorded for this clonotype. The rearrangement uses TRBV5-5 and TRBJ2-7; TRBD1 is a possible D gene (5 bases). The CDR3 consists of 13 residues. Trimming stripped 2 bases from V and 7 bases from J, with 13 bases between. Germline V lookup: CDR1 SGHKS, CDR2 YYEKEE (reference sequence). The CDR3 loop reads CASSFIGAREQYV. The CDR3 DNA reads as TGTGCCAGCAGCTTTATTGGGGCGCGAGAGCAGTACGTC.